This T cell receptor beta chain came from a study of blood T cells in healthy people across ages. Overall study context: Through template switching, about one barcoded beta molecule was captured per two T cells, as measured in model experiments. Study results and caveats: Using unsorted PBMCs precluded a conclusive naive versus antigen-experienced comparison. TCR beta diversity correlated strongly with naive T cell percentage.

The table lists this clonotype with a few counts. Antigen unknown. Peripheral blood was drawn, ten milliliters per donor. For the second PCR, which ran for about 7 to 12 cycles, a sample-barcoded 5' primer and a J-beta primer mix were used. TCRdb re-called the 5' RACE reads with MiXCR, one entry per CDR3 protein. The table has around 1.5 million distinct CDR3 sequences, around 36% seen once; the top ten hold about 11%. After removal of 1 base from V and 2 bases from J, the junction contained 2 bases not matched to a gene. The V gene's germline CDR1 is LGHNT and CDR2 FRNRAP. This CDR3 region has 15 residues.

The chain carries TRBV12-5 and TRBJ2-3, with 8 nucleotides matching TRBD2. Source material: blood. The receptor's source is a woman under 40 in good health. CDR3 amino acids: CASGLGAGATDTQYF. CDR3 coding DNA: TGTGCTAGTGGTTTGGGAGCGGGGGCCACAGATACGCAGTATTTT.